These T cell receptor beta chains were read from a single sample in a study of CD8 T cells in Susac syndrome. A single record per CDR3 protein comes from TCRdb applying MiXCR to the immunoSEQ multiplex PCR reads. The sample has 77,000 or so distinct CDR3 sequences; roughly 91% are singletons. The material sequenced was CD4+ T cells from PBMCs. These receptors all stem from a human donor with Susac syndrome. CDR3s include the opening cysteine and the closing phenylalanine or tryptophan. The D gene is left open where the match is weak.

V	D	J	length	DNA	CDR3
TRBV5-1	-	TRBJ1-1	18	TGCGCCAGCAGCTTGGAGCCATTTCGTCTCCTAATCAACACTGAAGCTTTCTTT	CASSLEPFRLLINTEAFF
TRBV3-1	-	TRBJ2-2	17	TGTGCCAGCAGCCAAGAACGGCAGGGGATGAACACCGGGGAGCTGTTTTTT	CASSQERQGMNTGELFF
TRBV7-2	-	TRBJ1-5	15	TGTGCCAGCAGCTCCGAGACAGTTAGCAATCAGCCCCAGCATTTT	CASSSETVSNQPQHF
TRBV3-1	TRBD1	TRBJ2-7	14	TGTGCCAGCAGCCACAGGACAGGGGACTACGAGCAGTACTTC	CASSHRTGDYEQYF
TRBV7-2	TRBD2	TRBJ2-7	17	TGTGCCAGCAGCTTCACATCGGTCTCAAGCGGGACCTACGAGCAGTACTTC	CASSFTSVSSGTYEQYF
TRBV3-1	-	TRBJ1-5	13	TGTGCCAGCAGCCAAGAGGGGGCACAGCCCCAGCATTTT	CASSQEGAQPQHF
TRBV29-1	-	TRBJ2-7	14	TGCAGCGTTGTGAGGCAGGGCACGGCCTACGAGCAGTACTTC	CSVVRQGTAYEQYF
TRBV3-1	-	TRBJ2-1	15	TGTGCCAGCAGCCGAGAACAGCAACTCTACAATGAGCAGTTCTTC	CASSREQQLYNEQFF
TRBV7-9	TRBD1	TRBJ1-6	15	TGTGCCAGCAGCTTATTGGGGACAGGGATTTCACCCCTCCACTTT	CASSLLGTGISPLHF
TRBV20-1	TRBD2	TRBJ2-1	11	TGCAGTGCTAGAGGTGGACTAGCGAGAATCTTC	CSARGGLARIF
TRBV20-1	TRBD2	TRBJ2-1	15	TGCAGTGCTAGATCCGGGACTAGGGTTCGCAATGAGCAGTTCTTC	CSARSGTRVRNEQFF